This is a list of T cell receptor beta chains from one sample in a study of blood T cell repertoires in COVID-19. Only in-frame clones appear in the TCRdb table, and some are missing; sequencing was by immunoSEQ multiplex PCR. Of about 62,000 clones in the sample, 88% were seen once. Sequenced sample: peripheral blood. These receptors were collected from an older woman with acute or convalescent COVID-19. CDR3s include the opening cysteine and the closing phenylalanine or tryptophan. The D gene is left open where the match is weak. The size entry is marked missing in some rows and otherwise reads once, few, many or a size class.

V gene: TRBV5-8
D gene: .
clone size: .
J gene: TRBJ1-3
CDR3 protein: CASSYRPSGNTIYF
CDR3 DNA: TGTGCCAGCAGCTACAGGCCCTCTGGAAACACCATATATTTT

V gene: TRBV5-6
D gene: .
clone size: .
J gene: TRBJ1-2
CDR3 protein: CASSLGVTDLLYGYTF
CDR3 DNA: TGTGCCAGCAGCTTGGGGGTCACAGACCTCCTCTATGGCTACACCTTC

V gene: TRBV19
D gene: TRBD2
clone size: .
J gene: TRBJ2-1
CDR3 protein: CASRETSGSYGEQFF
CDR3 DNA: TGTGCCAGTAGGGAGACTAGCGGGAGTTACGGTGAGCAGTTCTTC

V gene: TRBV3-1/TRBV3-2
D gene: .
clone size: .
J gene: TRBJ2-3
CDR3 protein: CASSPTGDTQYF
CDR3 DNA: TGTGCCAGCAGCCCAACCGGAGATACGCAGTATTTT

V gene: TRBV19
D gene: .
clone size: once
J gene: TRBJ1-4
CDR3 protein: CASSTGSYEKLFF
CDR3 DNA: TGTGCCAGTAGTACCGGGAGCTATGAAAAACTGTTTTTT

V gene: TRBV6-5
D gene: .
clone size: .
J gene: TRBJ1-2
CDR3 protein: CASILTGPNYGYTF
CDR3 DNA: TGTGCCAGCATCTTGACAGGCCCAAACTATGGCTACACCTTC

V gene: TRBV28
D gene: TRBD2
clone size: .
J gene: TRBJ2-5
CDR3 protein: CASSLAGGLRETQYF
CDR3 DNA: TGTGCCAGCAGTTTAGCGGGGGGGCTCAGGGAGACCCAGTACTTC

V gene: TRBV19
D gene: .
clone size: .
J gene: TRBJ2-5
CDR3 protein: CASSITSAQETQYF
CDR3 DNA: TGTGCCAGTAGTATAACATCTGCCCAAGAGACCCAGTACTTC

V gene: TRBV7-2
D gene: TRBD2
clone size: .
J gene: TRBJ2-5
CDR3 protein: CASSLKLAGDETQYF
CDR3 DNA: TGTGCCAGCAGCTTAAAACTAGCGGGGGACGAGACCCAGTACTTC

V gene: TRBV11-3
D gene: .
clone size: .
J gene: TRBJ2-3
CDR3 protein: CASSLGEADTQYF
CDR3 DNA: TGTGCCAGCAGCTTAGGGGAGGCAGATACGCAGTATTTT

V gene: TRBV28
D gene: TRBD1
clone size: .
J gene: TRBJ1-1
CDR3 protein: CATAGTGRLEAFF
CDR3 DNA: TGTGCCACCGCCGGGACAGGGAGACTAGAGGCTTTCTTT

V gene: TRBV6-5
D gene: .
clone size: .
J gene: TRBJ2-1
CDR3 protein: CASSYSYEQFF
CDR3 DNA: TGTGCCAGCAGTTACTCCTATGAGCAGTTCTTC

V gene: TRBV5-4
D gene: TRBD1
clone size: once
J gene: TRBJ2-3
CDR3 protein: CASSLGTGGTDTQYF
CDR3 DNA: TGTGCCAGCAGCCTCGGGACAGGGGGGACAGATACGCAGTATTTT

V gene: TRBV18
D gene: TRBD1
clone size: .
J gene: TRBJ1-1
CDR3 protein: CASSLLDRGAEAFF
CDR3 DNA: TGTGCCAGCTCACTACTAGACAGGGGAGCTGAAGCTTTCTTT

V gene: TRBV6-1
D gene: .
clone size: .
J gene: TRBJ1-5
CDR3 protein: CASSEGPGAQPQHF
CDR3 DNA: TGTGCCAGCAGTGAAGGCCCAGGGGCCCAGCCCCAGCATTTT

V gene: TRBV7-2
D gene: TRBD1
clone size: .
J gene: TRBJ1-5
CDR3 protein: CASSLETGLVNQPQHF
CDR3 DNA: TGTGCCAGCAGCTTAGAGACAGGGCTAGTCAATCAGCCCCAGCATTTT

V gene: TRBV4-3
D gene: .
clone size: .
J gene: TRBJ2-2
CDR3 protein: CASSQLAATNTGELFF
CDR3 DNA: TGCGCCAGCAGCCAATTAGCAGCCACGAACACCGGGGAGCTGTTTTTT

V gene: TRBV6-1
D gene: .
clone size: .
J gene: TRBJ1-3
CDR3 protein: CASSDIGTGNTIYF
CDR3 DNA: TGTGCCAGCAGTGATATTGGGACAGGAAACACCATATATTTT

V gene: TRBV2
D gene: TRBD1
clone size: .
J gene: TRBJ2-2
CDR3 protein: CASTRQGMNTGELFF
CDR3 DNA: TGTGCCAGCACCAGACAGGGAATGAACACCGGGGAGCTGTTTTTT

V gene: TRBV10-3
D gene: .
clone size: .
J gene: TRBJ2-1
CDR3 protein: CAISELGAPTNEQFF
CDR3 DNA: TGTGCCATCAGTGAGTTGGGGGCCCCAACCAATGAGCAGTTCTTC